This T cell receptor (beta chain) was recorded in a study of blood T cells in healthy people across ages. General study results and limits: Unsorted PBMC material precluded a definitive naive versus antigen-experienced comparison. In the absence of known donor CMV status, changes in expanded clonotypes were possibly confounded. Per million T cells, TCR beta diversity dropped roughly linearly as age increased.

Next came a second PCR, run for roughly 6 to 11 cycles, which used a sample-barcoded 5' primer along with a J-beta primer mix. TCRdb recomputed calls from the 5' RACE reads with MiXCR, one row per CDR3 protein. The sample gives more than 1 million distinct CDR3 sequences, less than 50% of which show up once; under 20% is in the top ten. Extraction of total RNA produced a minimum of 5 micrograms from each sample. A word on this clonotype: Its antigen is currently unknown.

Material: blood. This TCR derives from a woman aged 60-75 years in good health.

This CDR3 reads CASSQAPDLRYSPLHF. The CDR3 nucleotides are TGCGCCAGCAGCCAAGCACCGGACTTGAGGTATTCACCCCTCCACTTT. The chain is built from TRBV4-1 and TRBJ1-6; D uncertain. V lost 1 base and J 8 bases, leaving 15 bases between the germline ends. The CDR3 spans 16 residues. Germline V CDR1 and CDR2: MGHRA, YSYEKL.